This record looks at one TCR beta chain sequence and its context. Its antigen is undetermined. Some clones are missing from TCRdb's copy, which holds only in-frame ones; the method was immunoSEQ multiplex PCR. In the table there are under 150,000 clones, around nine tenths of which are singletons. The CDR3 has 17 amino acids. Germline V CDR1 and CDR2: SEHNR, FQNEAQ (reference sequence). Germline trimming cut 2 bases from V and 0 bases from J; bases unmatched to any gene: 9. This sample stems from a study of T cell responses to AZD1222 COVID-19 vaccine. Study-wide findings and caveats: Among the donors, most were white British and more were female, and clonal diversity was possibly underestimated.

This TCR was sampled from an adult in good health. The sequencing used peripheral blood, collected on day 0 of AZD1222 vaccination. The chain couples TRBV7-9 to TRBJ1-1, with 7 positions matching TRBD1. CDR3 amino acids: CASSLRGGGQMNTEAFF. The CDR3 DNA reads TGTGCCAGCAGCTTAAGGGGAGGGGGACAGATGAACACTGAAGCTTTCTTT.